The 18 T cell receptor beta chains below all came from one sample that was sequenced in a study of T cells in Graves' hyperthyroidism and ophthalmopathy (dated by TCRdb to 2018 to 2020). Libraries came from multiplex PCR. Sequencing instrument: Illumina HiSeq 2000. Amplification of TCR beta CDR3 regions was carried out from RNA transcripts. The first round of RT-PCR for the TCR CDR3 was performed with the HTBI primer set and the Qiagen OneStep RT-PCR kit. TCRdb reprocessed the public reads (quality trimming at Q25 with fastp, clone calling with MiXCR) and kept in-frame beta chains. Every CDR3 protein is listed once, alongside the most common genes and DNA of its rows. A total of 370,000 or so distinct CDR3 sequences appear in this sample, around an eighth of them only once. The ten largest clones represent about 20% of the sample. Material for sequencing was blood. The receptors derive from a man younger than 40 with Graves' hyperthyroidism that later progressed to Graves' ophthalmopathy.

This clonotype was detected a few times. This rearrangement joins TRBV28 to TRBJ2-6; no reliable D call. With 7 bases removed from V and 2 bases from J, the gap between germline ends came to 15 bases. This CDR3 comprises 16 residues. Germline CDR1 MDHEN, CDR2 SYDVKM. CDR3 coding DNA: TGTGCCAGCAATTGGGCCGACGAGGCTGGGGCCAACGTCCTGACTTTC. Protein: CASNWADEAGANVLTF.

The genes are TRBV19 and TRBJ2-3, with a tentative D call TRBD1 (6 bases). The germline CDR1 and CDR2 sequences are LNHDA and SQIVND (reference sequence). Trimming shortened V by 2 bases and J by 3 bases, and 12 bases separated the two germline ends. The CDR3 has 15 residues. The CDR3 DNA follows: TGTGCCAGTAGTATACAAGCGAGGGGGACAGATACGCAGTATTTT. It encodes CASSIQARGTDTQYF.

A few counts support this clonotype. A much more abundant neighbour one base away suggests this may be a read error. The chain has TRBV7-2 and TRBJ2-2; perhaps TRBD2 as D (7 bases). From germline, CDR1 is SGHTA and CDR2 FQGNSA. This CDR3 contains 15 residues. The CDR3 nucleotides read TGTGCCAGCAGCCTAGCGGTACAGGGCACCGGGGAGCTGTTTTTT. Its translation: CASSLAVQGTGELFF.

This clonotype was counted between two and nine times. J is TRBJ1-1 and V is TRBV4-1; D perhaps matches TRBD1 (6 bases). Germline V gene data show CDR1 as MGHRA and CDR2 as YSYEKL. The V gene lost 6 bases and the J gene lost 7 bases, with 18 bases spanning the gap. This CDR3 has 14 amino acids. DNA for the CDR3: TGCGCCAGCAGTCGACAGGAGGGCTCTGGTGAAGCTTTCTTT. It is translated as CASSRQEGSGEAFF.

As to this clonotype: A much larger clone sits a single nucleotide away, making a read error possible. The chain uses TRBV20-1 and TRBJ1-3; no clear D. Germline CDR1 reads DFQATT; CDR2 reads SNEGSKA (reference sequence). The CDR3 has 11 amino acids. The CDR3 spells CNALDGNTIYF. The CDR3 bases are TGCAATGCCCTAGATGGAAACACCATATATTTT.

This clonotype was seen at least ten times. This chain uses TRBV6-1 with TRBJ2-2; TRBD2 might be the D (5 bases). The CDR3 has 15 amino acids. The V end lost 6 bases, the J end lost 3 bases, and 14 bases lay between the germline ends. Germline assignment: CDR1 MNHNS and CDR2 SASEGT. CDR3 DNA: TGTGCCAGCAGGGGCCCGGGGTGGGACACCGGGGAGCTGTTTTTT. Protein product: CASRGPGWDTGELFF.

This clonotype was found many times. The chain carries TRBV10-3 and TRBJ2-1; 10 bases map to TRBD1. From germline, CDR1 is ENHRY and CDR2 SYGVKD. The J segment lost 5 bases and the V segment lost 5 bases, leaving 6 bases of the junction unmatched. The CDR3 covers 15 residues. CDR3 DNA sequence: TGTGCCATCAGTACCCCGGGACAGGGGCACAATGAGCAGTTCTTC. The encoded protein is CAISTPGQGHNEQFF.

The J gene is TRBJ1-5, the V gene TRBV30; 7 bases are shared with TRBD1. Looked up from germline, CDR1 is GTSNPN and CDR2 is SVGIG (reference sequence). The CDR3 consists of 14 residues. Trimming at V came to 1 base and at J to 4 bases, leaving 4 bases not matched to a gene. The CDR3 reads CAWSARQGNQPQHF. Here the CDR3 DNA reads TGTGCCTGGAGTGCTCGACAGGGTAATCAGCCCCAGCATTTT. Full variable domain (missing parts from reference TRBV30 and TRBJ1-5): SQTIHQWPATLVQPVGSPLSLECTVEGTSNPNLYWYRQAAGRGLQLLFYSVGIGQISSEVPQNLSASRPQDRQFILSSKKLLLSDSGFYLCAWSARQGNQPQHFGDGTRLSIL.

This clonotype was recorded many times. J is TRBJ1-5 and V is TRBV27, with no clear D. In germline, CDR1 is MNHEY, CDR2 SMNVEV (reference sequence). This CDR3 region has 15 residues. The ends were cut back, 0 bases at V and 4 bases at J, with 10 bases in the middle. The CDR3 protein is CASSLSEARNQPQHF. CDR3 DNA: TGTGCCAGCAGTTTATCAGAGGCGCGAAATCAGCCCCAGCATTTT.

The chain recombines TRBV11-2 with TRBJ2-5, with a weak D call TRBD1 (5 bases). This CDR3 spans 15 amino acids. Trimming removed 5 bases from V and 5 bases from J, with 18 bases in between. Germline CDR1 is SGHAT and CDR2 is FQNNGV. The CDR3 region is CASSHPGTGWETQYF. The CDR3 DNA reads as TGTGCCAGCAGCCACCCAGGAACAGGATGGGAGACCCAGTACTTC.

The chain has TRBV10-3 and TRBJ2-3, with unresolved D. V lost 6 bases and J 1 base, leaving 11 bases between the germline ends. Germline lookup yields CDR1 ENHRY and CDR2 SYGVKD. The CDR3 contains 14 residues. In DNA form, the CDR3 reads TGTGCCATCAGCCGTACTGGGGGCACAGATACGCAGTATTTT. Amino acid sequence: CAISRTGGTDTQYF.

This clonotype was picked up one time. The chain joins TRBV6-1 to TRBJ2-1; TRBD1 agrees at 8 bases. J lost 5 bases, V lost 5 bases, and 8 bases had no gene match. The CDR3 extends over 15 amino acids. Germline V gene lookup returns CDR1 MNHNS and CDR2 SASEGT. The chain's CDR3 is CASSPLGQGNNEQFF. The CDR3 DNA sequence: TGTGCCAGCAGTCCACTCGGACAGGGAAACAATGAGCAGTTCTTC.

This clonotype was observed many times. The genes are TRBV11-3 and TRBJ1-6, with D possibly TRBD1 on 6 matching bases. The length of the CDR3 is 16 residues. Germline lookup yields CDR1 SGHNT and CDR2 YENEEA. With 5 bases removed from V and 6 bases from J, the gap between germline ends came to 17 bases. CDR3 loop: CASSRRGQGINSPLHF. CDR3 in DNA: TGTGCCAGCAGCCGGCGGGGGCAGGGAATTAATTCACCCCTCCACTTT.

V and J are TRBV5-1 and TRBJ2-2, with D perhaps TRBD1 (6 bases). Germline CDR1 and CDR2: SGHRS and YFSETQ. The CDR3 is 16 amino acids. With 3 bases removed from V and 1 base from J, the gap between germline ends came to 13 bases. The CDR3 reads CASSYRDTKNTGELFF. CDR3 in DNA: TGCGCCAGCAGCTACCGGGACACTAAGAACACCGGGGAGCTGTTTTTT.

V usage is TRBV19 and J usage is TRBJ1-2, with D possibly being TRBD1 (5 bases). V gave up 3 bases and J gave up 4 bases, with 12 bases separating them. This CDR3 is 14 amino acids long. Per the germline V gene, CDR1 is LNHDA and CDR2 is SQIVND (reference sequence). This CDR3 reads CASSIQGGIYGYTF. The CDR3, as DNA: TGTGCCAGTAGTATCCAGGGAGGGATCTATGGCTACACCTTC.

Of note for this clonotype: This may be a read error, as it is one base from a much larger clone. This sequence joins TRBV2 and TRBJ2-1; D possibly corresponds to TRBD2 (5 bases). The CDR3 loop spans 14 amino acids. V gave up 8 bases and J gave up 9 bases, with 20 bases separating them. Per the germline V gene, CDR1 is SNHLY and CDR2 is FYNNEI. The CDR3, as DNA: TGTGCCAGCGGTGTCATATCCGGGGTTACTGAGCAGTTCTTC. The encoded protein is CASGVISGVTEQFF. The full variable domain, rest sourced from reference TRBV2 and TRBJ2-1, is EPEVTQTPSHQVTQMGQEVILRCVPISNHLYFYWYRQILGQKVEFLVSFYNNEISEKSEIFDDQFSVERPDGSNFTLKIRSTKLEDSAMYFCASGVISGVTEQFFGPGTRLTVL.

The gene calls are TRBV4-1 and TRBJ1-1; 7 bases are shared with TRBD1. Germline-derived CDR1 and CDR2 are MGHRA and YSYEKL. This CDR3 is 13 amino acids long. Trimming at V came to 3 bases and at J to 8 bases, leaving 6 bases not matched to a gene. CDR3 sequence: CASSHHRQGEAFF. CDR3 DNA sequence: TGCGCCAGCAGCCACCACAGACAGGGAGAAGCTTTCTTT.

This clonotype was seen many times. The V call is TRBV30, the J call TRBJ1-2, with D tentatively TRBD1 (5 bases). There are 15 residues in the CDR3. V was clipped by 4 bases and J by 2 bases, with 17 bases between them. Germline V CDR1 and CDR2: GTSNPN, SVGIG (reference sequence). CDR3 protein: CAWNGVRGFNYGYTF. DNA of the CDR3: TGTGCCTGGAACGGCGTGAGGGGATTCAACTATGGCTACACCTTC.